The rows below give T cell receptor beta chains drawn from one sample of a study of blood T cells in healthy people across ages. TCRdb called the 5' RACE reads again in MiXCR, with one record for every CDR3 protein. The repertoire holds 800,000 to 1,300,000 distinct CDR3 sequences, roughly 24% seen once, with about 0.72% in the top ten. The data were also submitted as part of a second study, on T cells of mothers and their children.

Sequenced input: blood. The receptors stem from a girl aged 2 to 9 in good health. CDR3s include the opening cysteine and the closing phenylalanine or tryptophan. The D gene is left open where the match is weak. Rows may omit the clone size; those that give it use once, few, many or a size class.

D: .
size: .
V: TRBV5-1
J: TRBJ1-6
CDR3: CASSYDSFNSPLHF
DNA: TGCGCCAGCAGCTACGACAGCTTCAATTCACCCCTCCACTTT

D: .
size: few
V: TRBV5-1
J: TRBJ1-4
CDR3: CASSLEWVQTNEKLFF
DNA: TGCGCCAGCAGCTTGGAATGGGTACAGACTAATGAAAAACTGTTTTTT

D: .
size: .
V: TRBV7-9
J: TRBJ1-6
CDR3: CASSLGVSPLHF
DNA: TGTGCCAGCAGCTTAGGGGTTTCACCCCTCCACTTT

D: .
size: few
V: TRBV5-1
J: TRBJ2-3
CDR3: CASSLVGAADTQYF
DNA: TGCGCCAGCAGCTTGGTGGGGGCGGCGGATACGCAGTATTTT

D: TRBD1
size: .
V: TRBV7-8
J: TRBJ2-1
CDR3: CASGQGGIFEQFF
DNA: TGTGCCAGCGGACAGGGTGGGATATTTGAGCAGTTCTTC

D: TRBD1
size: few
V: TRBV7-8
J: TRBJ2-1
CDR3: CASSLVWTGSGEQFF
DNA: TGTGCCAGCAGCTTAGTCTGGACAGGGTCAGGGGAGCAGTTCTTC

D: .
size: many
V: TRBV28
J: TRBJ2-1
CDR3: CASSSGLRNEQFF
DNA: TGTGCCAGCAGTTCGGGACTCCGCAATGAGCAGTTCTTC

D: .
size: .
V: TRBV4-3
J: TRBJ2-3
CDR3: CASSQETGLGTDTQYF
DNA: TGCGCCAGCAGCCAGGAGACGGGCCTGGGCACAGATACGCAGTATTTT

D: .
size: .
V: TRBV20-1
J: TRBJ1-2
CDR3: CSARDSGEGYGYTF
DNA: TGCAGTGCTAGAGACTCAGGGGAGGGCTATGGCTACACCTTC

D: .
size: few
V: TRBV6-1
J: TRBJ2-1
CDR3: CASSASSPLNEQFF
DNA: TGTGCCAGCAGCGCTTCTAGCCCGCTCAATGAGCAGTTCTTC

D: .
size: .
V: TRBV20-1
J: TRBJ2-4
CDR3: CSARDNKGAKNIQYF
DNA: TGCAGTGCTAGAGATAACAAGGGGGCCAAAAACATTCAGTACTTC

D: TRBD1
size: .
V: TRBV12-3/TRBV12-4
J: TRBJ2-5
CDR3: CASSFGTGGQTQYF
DNA: TGTGCCAGCAGTTTCGGGACAGGGGGCCAGACCCAGTACTTC

D: TRBD1
size: few
V: TRBV6-2/TRBV6-3
J: TRBJ1-5
CDR3: CASSYAGQGPGHF
DNA: TGTGCCAGCAGTTACGCGGGACAGGGTCCGGGGCATTTT

D: .
size: few
V: TRBV5-5
J: TRBJ1-1
CDR3: CASSLEIGLMNTEAFF
DNA: TGTGCCAGCAGCTTAGAAATTGGCCTCATGAACACTGAAGCTTTCTTT

D: .
size: .
V: TRBV14
J: TRBJ2-2
CDR3: CASSRQQANTGELFF
DNA: TGTGCCAGCAGCCGTCAACAGGCGAACACCGGGGAGCTGTTTTTT

D: TRBD2
size: .
V: TRBV20-1
J: TRBJ2-1
CDR3: CSARDIGGSLNEQFF
DNA: TGCAGTGCTAGAGATATAGGCGGGAGTCTCAATGAGCAGTTCTTC

D: TRBD2
size: few
V: TRBV7-9
J: TRBJ2-5
CDR3: CASRPLREGRWETQYF
DNA: TGTGCCAGCAGACCCCTGCGGGAGGGCCGATGGGAGACCCAGTACTTC

D: TRBD2
size: few
V: TRBV6-1
J: TRBJ2-7
CDR3: CASRPRLAVFYEQYF
DNA: TGTGCCAGCAGACCAAGACTAGCCGTTTTCTACGAGCAGTACTTC

D: .
size: .
V: TRBV2
J: TRBJ1-6
CDR3: CASDGAPDSPLHF
DNA: TGTGCCAGTGACGGAGCGCCGGATTCACCCCTCCACTTT

D: TRBD2
size: few
V: TRBV7-2
J: TRBJ2-5
CDR3: CASTYFGLVGETQYF
DNA: TGTGCCAGCACCTATTTTGGACTAGTGGGTGAGACCCAGTACTTC

D: TRBD1
size: .
V: TRBV6-5
J: TRBJ1-5
CDR3: CASSDRGGNQPQHF
DNA: TGTGCCAGCAGCGACAGGGGAGGTAATCAGCCCCAGCATTTT

D: .
size: .
V: TRBV11-2
J: TRBJ1-6
CDR3: CASSPDSTFNSPLHF
DNA: TGTGCCAGCAGCCCCGACAGTACCTTCAATTCACCCCTCCACTTT

D: TRBD2
size: .
V: TRBV20-1
J: TRBJ2-1
CDR3: CSASIAGEQFF
DNA: TGCAGTGCTAGTATAGCGGGAGAGCAGTTCTTC

D: TRBD1
size: .
V: TRBV27
J: TRBJ2-3
CDR3: CASSYRGQGGNQPQYF
DNA: TGTGCCAGCAGTTATCGAGGACAGGGGGGCAATCAGCCCCAGTATTTT

D: .
size: .
V: TRBV14
J: TRBJ2-7
CDR3: CASSQEGGLYEQYF
DNA: TGTGCCAGCAGCCAAGAGGGGGGGCTCTACGAGCAGTACTTC

D: .
size: few
V: TRBV6-2/TRBV6-3
J: TRBJ2-7
CDR3: CASSYRRYEQYF
DNA: TGTGCCAGCAGTTACCGGCGCTACGAGCAGTACTTC

D: TRBD2
size: .
V: TRBV20-1
J: TRBJ2-1
CDR3: CSARDLASGPQFF
DNA: TGCAGTGCTAGAGATCTGGCTAGCGGGCCTCAGTTCTTC

D: TRBD1
size: few
V: TRBV7-6
J: TRBJ2-5
CDR3: CASSSRPLTGIETQYF
DNA: TGTGCCAGCAGCTCCCGGCCACTGACAGGGATAGAGACCCAGTACTTC